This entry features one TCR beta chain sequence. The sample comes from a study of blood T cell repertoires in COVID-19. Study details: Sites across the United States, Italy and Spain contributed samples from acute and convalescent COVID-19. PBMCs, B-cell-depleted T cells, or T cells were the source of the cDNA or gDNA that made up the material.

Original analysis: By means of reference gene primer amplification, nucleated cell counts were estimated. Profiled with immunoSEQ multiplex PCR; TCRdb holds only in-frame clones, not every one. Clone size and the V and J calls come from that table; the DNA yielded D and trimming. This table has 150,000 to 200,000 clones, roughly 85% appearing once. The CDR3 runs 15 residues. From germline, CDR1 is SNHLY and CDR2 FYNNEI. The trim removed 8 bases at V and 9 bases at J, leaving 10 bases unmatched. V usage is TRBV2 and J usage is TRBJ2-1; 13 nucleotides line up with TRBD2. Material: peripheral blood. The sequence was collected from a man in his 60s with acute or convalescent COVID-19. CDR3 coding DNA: TGTGCCAGCCGACTGACCGGACTAGCGGGAGCTGAGCAGTTCTTC. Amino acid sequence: CASRLTGLAGAEQFF. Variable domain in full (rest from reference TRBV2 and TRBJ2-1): EPEVTQTPSHQVTQMGQEVILRCVPISNHLYFYWYRQILGQKVEFLVSFYNNEISEKSEIFDDQFSVERPDGSNFTLKIRSTKLEDSAMYFCASRLTGLAGAEQFFGPGTRLTVL.